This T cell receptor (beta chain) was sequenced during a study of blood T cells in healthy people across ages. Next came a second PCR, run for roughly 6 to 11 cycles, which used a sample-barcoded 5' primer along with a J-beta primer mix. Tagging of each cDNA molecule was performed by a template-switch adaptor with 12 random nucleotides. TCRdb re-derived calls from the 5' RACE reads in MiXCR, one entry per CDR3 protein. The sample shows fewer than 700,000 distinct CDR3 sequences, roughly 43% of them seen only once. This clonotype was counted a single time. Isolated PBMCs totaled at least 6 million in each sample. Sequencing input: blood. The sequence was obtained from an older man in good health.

CDR3: CASSLRGLTIQYF. For the CDR3, the DNA is TGTGCCAGCAGCTTAAGGGGGTTAACCATTCAGTACTTC. The chain links TRBV7-2 to TRBJ2-4; weak D call: TRBD1 (6 bases). This CDR3 is built from 13 residues. The germline V gene has CDR1 SGHTA and CDR2 FQGNSA. Deletions cut 2 bases from V and 9 bases from J, with 11 bases between. The variable domain in full, completed from reference TRBV7-2 and TRBJ2-4, reads GAGVSQSPSNKVTEKGKDVELRCDPISGHTALYWYRQSLGQGLEFLIYFQGNSAPDKSGLPSDRFSAERTGGSVSTLTIQRTQQEDSAVYLCASSLRGLTIQYFGAGTRLSVL.